These T cell receptor beta chains were read from a single sample in a study of T-cell reconstitution after alpha-beta-depleted transplantation in children. TCRdb reprocessed the PCR reads with MiXCR, giving one entry per CDR3 protein. The data show 300,000 to 400,000 distinct CDR3 sequences, 23% seen once. The material was PBMCs, mostly from graft donor cells, obtained 180 days after TCRalphabeta/CD19-depleted stem cell transplant. These receptor sequences come from a male patient younger than 18 who had a stem cell transplant for acute lymphoblastic leukemia, so the T cells may come from the graft donor. Each CDR3 is given with its conserved first and last residue. A D gene is named only where the DNA matches it firmly. Not every row has a clone size; where given, it reads once, few, many or a size class.

V gene: TRBV7-9
clone size: few
J gene: TRBJ1-5
D gene: NA
CDR3 protein: CASSSPMDQPQHF
CDR3 DNA: TGTGCCAGCAGCTCGCCGATGGATCAGCCCCAGCATTTT

V gene: TRBV5-1
clone size: few
J gene: TRBJ1-2
D gene: NA
CDR3 protein: CAIHSEVGYTF
CDR3 DNA: TGCGCCATCCACTCTGAGGTTGGCTACACCTTC

V gene: TRBV29-1
clone size: few
J gene: TRBJ2-7
D gene: NA
CDR3 protein: CSVVGYYEQYF
CDR3 DNA: TGCAGCGTTGTAGGATACTACGAGCAGTACTTC

V gene: TRBV27
clone size: NA
J gene: TRBJ2-5
D gene: NA
CDR3 protein: CASSWGGGETQYF
CDR3 DNA: TGTGCCAGCAGTTGGGGAGGGGGAGAGACCCAGTACTTC

V gene: TRBV4-1
clone size: NA
J gene: TRBJ2-4
D gene: TRBD2
CDR3 protein: CASRRGTSGRDIQYF
CDR3 DNA: TGCGCCAGCAGGCGAGGGACTAGCGGGAGAGACATTCAGTACTTC

V gene: TRBV2
clone size: few
J gene: TRBJ1-1
D gene: NA
CDR3 protein: CASSEPRRGQRAFF
CDR3 DNA: TGTGCCAGCAGTGAACCCCGCCGAGGACAACGAGCTTTCTTT

V gene: TRBV5-1
clone size: many
J gene: TRBJ2-1
D gene: NA
CDR3 protein: CASRTFYNEQFF
CDR3 DNA: TGCGCCAGCAGGACGTTTTACAATGAGCAGTTCTTC

V gene: TRBV12-3/TRBV12-4
clone size: many
J gene: TRBJ2-1
D gene: NA
CDR3 protein: CASSRGDEQFF
CDR3 DNA: TGTGCCAGCAGTCGTGGCGATGAGCAGTTCTTC

V gene: TRBV5-6
clone size: NA
J gene: TRBJ2-4
D gene: NA
CDR3 protein: CASSPGGNIQYF
CDR3 DNA: TGTGCCAGCAGCCCAGGGGGGAACATTCAGTACTTC

V gene: TRBV12-3/TRBV12-4
clone size: NA
J gene: TRBJ2-7
D gene: NA
CDR3 protein: CASSLAPGRGDYEQYF
CDR3 DNA: TGTGCCAGCAGTTTGGCCCCGGGCAGGGGGGACTACGAGCAGTACTTC

V gene: TRBV12-3/TRBV12-4
clone size: many
J gene: TRBJ2-1
D gene: NA
CDR3 protein: CASSLAARRGDEQFF
CDR3 DNA: TGTGCCAGCAGTTTAGCCGCACGCCGGGGAGATGAGCAGTTCTTC

V gene: TRBV11-2
clone size: few
J gene: TRBJ2-5
D gene: TRBD2
CDR3 protein: CASSLGFTSGYQETQYF
CDR3 DNA: TGTGCCAGCAGCTTAGGTTTCACTAGCGGGTACCAAGAGACCCAGTACTTC

V gene: TRBV7-6
clone size: NA
J gene: TRBJ2-4
D gene: NA
CDR3 protein: CASSSLYQGGNKNIQYF
CDR3 DNA: TGTGCCAGCAGCTCCCTTTACCAGGGGGGGAACAAAAACATTCAGTACTTC

V gene: TRBV7-6
clone size: NA
J gene: TRBJ2-3
D gene: NA
CDR3 protein: CASSFNPTGSTDTQYF
CDR3 DNA: TGTGCCAGCAGCTTTAACCCTACAGGGAGCACAGATACGCAGTATTTT

V gene: TRBV28
clone size: few
J gene: TRBJ1-1
D gene: NA
CDR3 protein: CASSLGEAAEAFF
CDR3 DNA: TGTGCCAGCAGTTTAGGGGAAGCGGCTGAAGCTTTCTTT

V gene: TRBV4-1
clone size: NA
J gene: TRBJ2-5
D gene: NA
CDR3 protein: CASSQDPVRQETQYF
CDR3 DNA: TGCGCCAGCAGCCAAGACCCAGTGAGGCAAGAGACCCAGTACTTC

V gene: TRBV7-3
clone size: NA
J gene: TRBJ2-7
D gene: NA
CDR3 protein: CASSLGYSGDYEQYF
CDR3 DNA: TGTGCCAGCAGCTTAGGTTACAGCGGTGACTACGAGCAGTACTTC

V gene: TRBV10-3
clone size: NA
J gene: TRBJ2-7
D gene: NA
CDR3 protein: CAISDLIREPPYEQYF
CDR3 DNA: TGTGCCATCAGTGATTTAATCCGGGAACCCCCCTACGAGCAGTACTTC

V gene: TRBV10-3
clone size: NA
J gene: TRBJ1-1
D gene: TRBD1
CDR3 protein: CAISDPQQGPTEAFF
CDR3 DNA: TGTGCCATCAGTGACCCTCAACAGGGGCCCACTGAAGCTTTCTTT

V gene: TRBV5-1
clone size: NA
J gene: TRBJ2-7
D gene: NA
CDR3 protein: CASSYSLAYSYEQYF
CDR3 DNA: TGCGCCAGCAGCTACTCCCTCGCCTACTCCTACGAGCAGTACTTC

V gene: TRBV5-1
clone size: few
J gene: TRBJ2-5
D gene: TRBD2
CDR3 protein: CASSSGLARQAQYF
CDR3 DNA: TGCGCCAGCAGCTCTGGACTAGCTCGGCAGGCCCAGTACTTC

V gene: TRBV21-1
clone size: NA
J gene: TRBJ2-7
D gene: NA
CDR3 protein: CASSKKYDPTYEQYF
CDR3 DNA: TGTGCCAGCAGCAAAAAGTACGATCCTACCTACGAGCAGTACTTC

V gene: TRBV20-1
clone size: NA
J gene: TRBJ2-5
D gene: TRBD2
CDR3 protein: CSAMREAETQYF
CDR3 DNA: TGCAGTGCTATGCGGGAGGCAGAGACCCAGTACTTC

V gene: TRBV6-1
clone size: NA
J gene: TRBJ1-5
D gene: NA
CDR3 protein: CASRTSGFQPRHF
CDR3 DNA: TGTGCCAGCAGGACTTCAGGGTTTCAGCCCCGGCATTTT

V gene: TRBV5-1
clone size: NA
J gene: TRBJ2-1
D gene: NA
CDR3 protein: CASSLVGMKAIEQFF
CDR3 DNA: TGCGCCAGCAGCTTGGTGGGTATGAAAGCGATTGAGCAGTTCTTC

V gene: TRBV3-1
clone size: NA
J gene: TRBJ2-1
D gene: NA
CDR3 protein: CASSRVWGDNEQFF
CDR3 DNA: TGTGCCAGCAGTAGAGTTTGGGGAGACAATGAGCAGTTCTTC

V gene: TRBV6-5
clone size: NA
J gene: TRBJ2-3
D gene: NA
CDR3 protein: CASSYSARRTDTQYF
CDR3 DNA: TGTGCCAGCAGTTACTCGGCCAGACGCACAGATACGCAGTATTTT

V gene: TRBV20-1
clone size: few
J gene: TRBJ2-1
D gene: TRBD2
CDR3 protein: CSAPGLAGRSSYNEQFF
CDR3 DNA: TGCAGTGCCCCGGGACTAGCGGGCCGGAGCTCCTACAATGAGCAGTTCTTC